These T cell receptor beta chains were read from a single sample in a study of blood T cell repertoires in COVID-19. The data were produced by immunoSEQ multiplex PCR, yet TCRdb's version contains in-frame clones alone and is incomplete. This table has some 260,000 clones, around nine tenths appearing once. Sequencing was carried out using PBMCs or T cells enriched from blood (not recorded which). The receptors shown here come from a woman in her late teens or twenties who had recovered from COVID-19. CDR3s include the opening cysteine and the closing phenylalanine or tryptophan. The order of the fields is V gene, CDR3 length, clone size, J gene, D gene, CDR3 protein, CDR3 DNA. D genes are given only for firm matches. The size of a clone is reported for some rows only, either as once, few or many, or as a class for expanded clones.

V gene: TRBV24-1
CDR3 length: 15
clone size: NA
J gene: TRBJ1-5
D gene: TRBD1
CDR3 protein: CATSEKGTGSQPQHF
CDR3 DNA: TGTGCCACCAGTGAAAAAGGGACAGGGTCTCAGCCCCAGCATTTT

V gene: TRBV14
CDR3 length: 13
clone size: NA
J gene: TRBJ1-3
D gene: NA
CDR3 protein: CASRPSGGNTIYF
CDR3 DNA: TGTGCCAGCAGGCCTTCAGGGGGAAACACCATATATTTT

V gene: TRBV28
CDR3 length: 14
clone size: NA
J gene: TRBJ1-4
D gene: NA
CDR3 protein: CASSLGGYGEKLFF
CDR3 DNA: TGTGCCAGCAGTTTAGGAGGATATGGTGAAAAACTGTTTTTT

V gene: TRBV19
CDR3 length: 14
clone size: NA
J gene: TRBJ2-2
D gene: NA
CDR3 protein: CASSTTGYTGELFF
CDR3 DNA: TGTGCCAGTAGTACCACAGGGTACACCGGGGAGCTGTTTTTT

V gene: TRBV9
CDR3 length: 16
clone size: NA
J gene: TRBJ1-4
D gene: TRBD1
CDR3 protein: CASSVGQGSGREKLFF
CDR3 DNA: TGTGCCAGCAGCGTAGGACAGGGGTCGGGTCGAGAAAAACTGTTTTTT

V gene: TRBV7-8
CDR3 length: 13
clone size: NA
J gene: TRBJ1-5
D gene: NA
CDR3 protein: CASSLAGDQPQHF
CDR3 DNA: TGTGCCAGCAGCTTAGCAGGGGATCAGCCCCAGCATTTT

V gene: TRBV11-3
CDR3 length: 20
clone size: NA
J gene: TRBJ2-1
D gene: TRBD2
CDR3 protein: CASSLDGKWERGGRDNEQFF
CDR3 DNA: TGTGCCAGCAGCTTAGATGGTAAATGGGAGCGGGGGGGCAGAGACAATGAGCAGTTCTTC

V gene: TRBV16
CDR3 length: 15
clone size: once
J gene: TRBJ1-2
D gene: NA
CDR3 protein: CASSQSVGTNYGYTF
CDR3 DNA: TGTGCCAGCAGCCAATCCGTCGGGACTAACTATGGCTACACCTTC

V gene: TRBV15
CDR3 length: 17
clone size: NA
J gene: TRBJ1-2
D gene: NA
CDR3 protein: CATSRDRQFQGKGGYTF
CDR3 DNA: TGTGCCACCAGCAGAGATCGGCAATTTCAGGGAAAAGGAGGCTACACCTTC

V gene: TRBV6-5
CDR3 length: 14
clone size: NA
J gene: TRBJ1-2
D gene: NA
CDR3 protein: CASSRRGSGYGYTF
CDR3 DNA: TGTGCCAGCAGCCGGAGGGGATCAGGATATGGCTACACCTTC

V gene: TRBV7-2
CDR3 length: 15
clone size: NA
J gene: TRBJ2-7
D gene: TRBD2
CDR3 protein: CASSSTSGYTYEQYF
CDR3 DNA: TGTGCCAGCAGCTCAACTAGCGGGTATACCTACGAGCAGTACTTC

V gene: TRBV9
CDR3 length: 14
clone size: NA
J gene: TRBJ2-5
D gene: NA
CDR3 protein: CASSVGALQETQYF
CDR3 DNA: TGTGCCAGCAGCGTAGGGGCATTACAAGAGACCCAGTACTTC

V gene: TRBV11-3
CDR3 length: 17
clone size: NA
J gene: TRBJ1-2
D gene: TRBD1
CDR3 protein: CASSLVFRDRGQWGYTF
CDR3 DNA: TGTGCCAGCAGCTTAGTATTTCGGGACAGGGGGCAGTGGGGCTACACCTTC

V gene: TRBV28
CDR3 length: 14
clone size: NA
J gene: TRBJ2-7
D gene: NA
CDR3 protein: CASSLAGLAWEQYF
CDR3 DNA: TGTGCCAGCAGTTTAGCGGGGCTGGCTTGGGAGCAGTACTTC

V gene: TRBV7-8
CDR3 length: 20
clone size: NA
J gene: TRBJ2-3
D gene: TRBD1
CDR3 protein: CASSSRSLRRDRVQPDTQYF
CDR3 DNA: TGTGCCAGCAGCTCCAGATCCCTCCGCCGGGACAGGGTGCAACCAGATACGCAGTATTTT

V gene: TRBV3-1/TRBV3-2
CDR3 length: 16
clone size: NA
J gene: TRBJ2-7
D gene: TRBD2
CDR3 protein: CASSPYVGLAGYEQYF
CDR3 DNA: TGTGCCAGCAGCCCCTATGTAGGACTAGCGGGCTACGAGCAGTACTTC

V gene: TRBV15
CDR3 length: 16
clone size: NA
J gene: TRBJ1-5
D gene: NA
CDR3 protein: CATSRDTGHSNQPQHF
CDR3 DNA: TGTGCCACCAGCAGAGATACAGGTCATAGCAATCAGCCCCAGCATTTT

V gene: TRBV14
CDR3 length: 16
clone size: NA
J gene: TRBJ1-5
D gene: NA
CDR3 protein: CASSQEGGANWQPQHF
CDR3 DNA: TGTGCCAGCAGCCAAGAAGGAGGGGCCAATTGGCAGCCCCAGCATTTT